These 3 T cell receptor beta chains share one sample of origin, sequenced in a study of blood T cells in healthy people across ages. PCR was performed a second time for about 7 to 11 cycles using a sample-barcoded 5' primer and a J-beta primer mix. TCRdb independently ran MiXCR on the 5' RACE reads; one entry per CDR3 protein. The sample lists 1.5 million to 1.9 million distinct CDR3 sequences, approximately 42% seen once, with 4% in the top ten. Sequenced material: blood. These TCRs come from a woman aged 18-29 years in good health.

The chain uses TRBV11-2 and TRBJ1-2, with D perhaps TRBD1 (5 bases). CDR3 length: 14 residues. V lost 8 bases to trimming and J lost 4 bases, with 17 bases between them. Germline V lookup: CDR1 SGHAT, CDR2 FQNNGV. CDR3 residues: CASGELAGVYGYTF. In DNA form, the CDR3 reads TGTGCCAGCGGAGAATTAGCGGGGGTCTATGGCTACACCTTC.

This clonotype has only one observation. V is TRBV4-3 and J is TRBJ2-2, with 7 bases identical to TRBD1. The junction had 4 bases not matched to a gene; V was cut back by 4 bases and J by 5 bases. CDR1 is LGHNA and CDR2 is YSLEER in the germline V gene. This CDR3 comprises 14 residues. The chain's CDR3 is CASSLGQRTGELFF. The CDR3 bases are TGCGCCAGCAGCCTGGGACAGAGAACCGGGGAGCTGTTTTTT.

This clonotype was counted a few times. This chain uses TRBV11-2 with TRBJ2-5; 7 nucleotides line up with TRBD1. V lost 4 bases and J lost 0; bases outside the gene matches: 5. Germline V lookup: CDR1 SGHAT, CDR2 FQNNGV. The CDR3 extends over 15 amino acids. The CDR3 loop reads CASSYTQGYQETQYF. CDR3 nucleotide sequence: TGTGCCAGCAGCTATACACAGGGGTACCAAGAGACCCAGTACTTC.